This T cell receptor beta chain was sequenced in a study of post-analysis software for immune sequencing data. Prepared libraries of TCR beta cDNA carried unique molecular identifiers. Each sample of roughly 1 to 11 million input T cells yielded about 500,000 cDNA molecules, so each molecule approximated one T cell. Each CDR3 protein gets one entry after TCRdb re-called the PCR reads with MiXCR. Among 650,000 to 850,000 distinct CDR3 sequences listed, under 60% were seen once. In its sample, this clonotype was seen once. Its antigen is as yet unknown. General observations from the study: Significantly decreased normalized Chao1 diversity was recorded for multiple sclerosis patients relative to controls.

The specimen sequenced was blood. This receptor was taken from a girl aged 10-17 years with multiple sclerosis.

In DNA form, the CDR3 reads TGTGCCAGCAGATTGGAGGTTGGGACCCAAGAGACCCAGTACTTC. This codes for CASRLEVGTQETQYF. The chain joins TRBV12-3 or TRBV12-4 to TRBJ2-5; perhaps D is TRBD1 or TRBD2 (5 bases each). Trimming cost V 6 bases and J 1 base, with 15 bases left between them. The CDR3 covers 15 residues.